The 27 T cell receptor beta chains in this list originate from one sample, sequenced in a study of blood T cell repertoires in COVID-19. The table came from immunoSEQ multiplex PCR; TCRdb's copy has only in-frame clones and leaves some out. The sample carries fewer than 250,000 clones, roughly nine tenths recorded once. What was sequenced was peripheral blood. The receptor set was obtained from a young man with acute or convalescent COVID-19.

The chain joins TRBV5-1 to TRBJ1-1; D remains unclear. This CDR3 spans 13 amino acids. CDR1 is SGHRS, CDR2 YFSETQ, per germline. The ends were cut back, 0 bases at V and 3 bases at J, with 6 bases in the middle. CDR3 DNA sequence: TGCGCCAGCAGCTTGGCCCCGGACACTGAAGCTTTCTTT. It is translated as CASSLAPDTEAFF.

The chain recombines TRBV19 with TRBJ2-1, with TRBD2 identical over 9 bases. CDR1 is LNHDA, CDR2 SQIVND, per germline (reference sequence). The length of the CDR3 is 16 residues. Trimming cost V 7 bases and J 4 bases; bases outside gene matches: 11. The CDR3 loop reads CASMSLSGGYYNEQFF. The CDR3 DNA is TGTGCCAGTATGAGTCTTAGCGGGGGATATTACAATGAGCAGTTCTTC.

V usage is TRBV6-5 and J usage is TRBJ1-1; D unresolved. Germline V CDR1 and CDR2: MNHEY, SVGAGI. V lost 7 bases, J lost 0 bases, and 9 bases lay in between. CDR3 length equals 13 residues. The CDR3 reads CASTSHMNTEAFF. The CDR3 nucleotides are TGTGCCAGCACGTCCCACATGAACACTGAAGCTTTCTTT.

The chain has TRBV19 and TRBJ2-2, with D maybe TRBD1 (6 bases). CDR1 LNHDA and CDR2 SQIVND come from the germline V gene (reference sequence). With 3 bases removed from V and 5 bases from J, the gap between germline ends came to 10 bases. The CDR3 has 14 amino acids. The CDR3 protein is CASSIYTGTGELFF. The DNA of the CDR3 is TGTGCCAGTAGTATCTATACAGGGACCGGGGAGCTGTTTTTT.

The V gene is TRBV5-1, the J gene TRBJ1-2, with 7 positions matching TRBD1. The CDR3 runs to 17 residues. Germline V lookup: CDR1 SGHRS, CDR2 YFSETQ. V dropped 0 bases and J dropped 5; count of bases not matched to a gene: 13. Here the CDR3 reads CASSLEGDGQAGYGYTF. As DNA, the CDR3 is TGCGCCAGCAGCTTGGAGGGGGATGGACAGGCAGGGTATGGCTACACCTTC.

The count of this clone is one. The V gene is TRBV7-2, the J gene TRBJ1-3, with D possibly matching TRBD1 (6 bases). Deletions cut 6 bases from V and 0 bases from J, with 15 bases between. Germline V CDR1 and CDR2: SGHTA, FQGNSA. This CDR3 has 16 residues. The CDR3 DNA is TGTGCCAGCAGTGCACTAAAGGGGGACTCTGGAAACACCATATATTTT. Its translation: CASSALKGDSGNTIYF.

Here the CDR3 reads CASSDGAGNYNEQFF. As DNA, the CDR3 is TGTGCCAGCAGCGATGGGGCAGGCAACTACAATGAGCAGTTCTTC. The genes are TRBV6-5 and TRBJ2-1; a possible D gene is TRBD1 (5 bases). V shed 6 bases and J shed 3 bases, with 15 bases lying between them. The CDR3 runs 15 residues. Germline V gene lookup returns CDR1 MNHEY and CDR2 SVGAGI.

This chain joins TRBV11-3 and TRBJ2-1, with 7 bases that match TRBD1. CDR3 size: 14 residues. CDR1 SGHNT and CDR2 YENEEA come from the germline V gene. V was pared by 5 bases and J by 4 bases, with 5 bases of the junction left unmatched. The chain's CDR3 is CASSIGGQYNEQFF. CDR3 DNA: TGTGCCAGCAGCATAGGGGGACAGTACAATGAGCAGTTCTTC.

The chain links TRBV7-2 to TRBJ1-3; D is uncertain. The germline CDR1 and CDR2 sequences are SGHTA and FQGNSA. The CDR3 covers 14 residues. Trimming took off 4 bases at V and 2 bases at J, with 9 bases between the two ends. The DNA for the CDR3 is TGTGCCAGCAGCTACATAGGAGCTGGAAACACCATATATTTT. Amino acids: CASSYIGAGNTIYF.

The table lists this clone with a few counts. This chain joins TRBV3-1 (or the pseudogene TRBV3-2) and TRBJ2-7, with 12 bases that match TRBD2. V was clipped by 4 bases and J by 3 bases; unmatched bases: 25. Germline V gene sequence: CDR1 LGHDT, CDR2 YNNKEL (reference sequence). The CDR3 sequence is 22 residues long. The CDR3, as DNA: TGTGCCAGCAGCCCCCTCCGGGGAGGAGGGTATCAAGGACTAGCGGGACTCTACGAGCAGTACTTC. Amino acids: CASSPLRGGGYQGLAGLYEQYF.

CDR3 DNA sequence: TGTGCCAGCAGCCTGGTGGTCGGGGAATACTACGAGCAGTACTTC. Translation gives CASSLVVGEYYEQYF. The V and J genes are TRBV5-8 and TRBJ2-7, with D maybe TRBD2 (5 bases). The CDR3 is 15 residues long. V lost 4 bases to trimming and J lost 3 bases, with 17 bases between them. Germline-derived CDR1 and CDR2 are SGHTS and YDEGEE.

V is TRBV7-8 and J is TRBJ2-7, with D perhaps matching TRBD2 (5 bases). The V gene's germline CDR1 is SGHVS and CDR2 FQNEAQ. There are 15 residues in the CDR3. Trimming removed 2 bases from V and 3 bases from J, with 14 bases in between. This CDR3 reads CASSLTTGEIYEQYF. The CDR3 DNA reads as TGTGCCAGCAGCTTAACCACCGGGGAAATCTACGAGCAGTACTTC.

V and J are TRBV5-8 and TRBJ1-2; 8 bases fit TRBD1. Per the germline V gene, CDR1 is SGHTS and CDR2 is YDEGEE. The CDR3 extends over 15 amino acids. With V trimmed by 4 bases and J by 4 bases, 9 bases remained unmatched. The DNA for the CDR3 is TGTGCCAGCAGCCTTGGACAGGGTATTAGCTATGGCTACACCTTC. Its protein product is CASSLGQGISYGYTF.

J is TRBJ1-6 and V is TRBV25-1; 9 bases line up with TRBD1. The J segment lost 7 bases and the V segment lost 3 bases, leaving 4 bases of the junction unmatched. The germline gives CDR1 MGHDK, CDR2 SYGVNS. The length of the CDR3 is 15 residues. CDR3: CASSEGTGWNSPLHF. For the CDR3, the DNA is TGTGCCAGCAGTGAGGGGACAGGGTGGAATTCACCCCTCCACTTT. The variable domain in full, completed from reference TRBV25-1 and TRBJ1-6, reads EADIYQTPRYLVIGTGKKITLECSQTMGHDKMYWYQQDPGMELHLIHYSYGVNSTEKGDLSSESTVSRIRTEHFPLTLESARPSHTSQYLCASSEGTGWNSPLHFGNGTRLTVT.

This clone showed up just a few times. The chain is built from TRBV4-2 and TRBJ1-6; tentative D call: TRBD1 (6 bases). Trimming shortened V by 2 bases and J by 9 bases, and 8 bases separated the two germline ends. The CDR3 has 13 residues. From germline, CDR1 is LGHNA and CDR2 YNFKEQ. CDR3 coding DNA: TGTGCCAGCAGCCAACAGGGGATTTCACCCCTCCACTTT. It specifies CASSQQGISPLHF.

The chain carries TRBV3-1 (or the pseudogene TRBV3-2) and TRBJ2-1; 15 nucleotides match TRBD2. The germline V gene has CDR1 LGHDT and CDR2 YNNKEL (reference sequence). The trim removed 4 bases at V and 13 bases at J, leaving 5 bases unmatched. This CDR3 comprises 14 residues. CDR3 sequence reads: CASSPGTSGRYQFF. The CDR3 coding sequence is TGTGCCAGCAGCCCGGGGACTAGCGGGAGGTATCAGTTCTTC.

This sequence joins TRBV10-3 and TRBJ2-7; 7 nucleotides agree with TRBD1. This CDR3 comprises 12 residues. Trimming took 11 bases from V and 6 from J; bases not matched to a gene: 10. Germline V lookup: CDR1 ENHRY, CDR2 SYGVKD. CDR3 sequence reads: CALRTGYGEQYF. As DNA, the CDR3 is TGTGCCTTAAGGACAGGTTATGGCGAGCAGTACTTC.

The chain combines TRBV29-1 with TRBJ2-7; the match to TRBD1 covers 8 bases. V shed 6 bases and J 5 bases; nucleotides not matched to a gene: 6. CDR1 is SQVTM, CDR2 ANQGSEA, per germline. This CDR3 is built from 12 residues. CDR3 sequence reads: CSVTDRVDEQYF. In nucleotides, the CDR3 is TGCAGCGTGACGGACAGGGTGGACGAGCAGTACTTC.

The V call is TRBV28, the J call TRBJ1-1; possible D gene TRBD1, 6 bases. CDR3 size: 16 residues. Germline V gene data show CDR1 as MDHEN and CDR2 as SYDVKM. Deletions cut 2 bases from V and 6 bases from J, with 19 bases between. Here the CDR3 reads CASSLRVRGRPSEAFF. The CDR3 coding sequence is TGTGCCAGCAGTTTAAGGGTCAGGGGCCGCCCGTCTGAAGCTTTCTTT.

V is TRBV5-1 and J is TRBJ2-6, with D unresolved. There are 14 residues in the CDR3. Germline values: CDR1 SGHRS, CDR2 YFSETQ. Trimming shortened V by 5 bases and J by 12 bases, and 18 bases separated the two germline ends. CDR3 loop: CASRAEPAEVVLTF. The CDR3 coding sequence is TGCGCCAGCAGGGCTGAGCCAGCCGAGGTCGTCCTGACTTTC. The full variable domain, completed using reference TRBV5-1 and TRBJ2-6, is KAGVTQTPRYLIKTRGQQVTLSCSPISGHRSVSWYQQTPGQGLQFLFEYFSETQRNKGNFPGRFSGRQFSNSRSEMNVSTLELGDSALYLCASRAEPAEVVLTFGAGSRLTVL.

This chain uses TRBV18 with TRBJ2-7; 9 nucleotides line up with TRBD1. Unmatched junction bases numbered 8, after V lost 4 bases and J lost 4 bases. Germline V lookup: CDR1 KGHSH, CDR2 LQKENI. This CDR3 is 15 amino acids long. CDR3 bases: TGTGCCAGCTCACGGATGACAGGGGGTTTTTACGAGCAGTACTTC. Its protein product is CASSRMTGGFYEQYF. Full variable domain (outside the CDR3, taken from reference TRBV18 and TRBJ2-7): NAGVMQNPRHLVRRRGQEARLRCSPMKGHSHVYWYRQLPEEGLKFMVYLQKENIIDESGMPKERFSAEFPKEGPSILRIQQVVRGDSAAYFCASSRMTGGFYEQYFGPGTRLTVT.

The chain combines TRBV24-1 with TRBJ1-1; D is uncertain. CDR1 KGHDR and CDR2 SFDVKD come from the germline V gene. This CDR3 spans 18 amino acids. V was clipped by 6 bases and J by 2 bases, with 24 bases between them. The CDR3 here is CATSHSSRFLGENTEAFF. The CDR3 bases are TGTGCCACCAGTCACTCTTCTCGGTTTCTCGGGGAAAACACTGAAGCTTTCTTT.

Only one count was recorded for this clone. The chain couples TRBV6-5 to TRBJ1-4; the D gene is possibly TRBD1 (5 bases). There are 13 residues in the CDR3. Trimming removed 9 bases from V and 11 bases from J, with 19 bases in between. CDR1 is MNHEY and CDR2 is SVGAGI in the germline V gene. Written as DNA, the CDR3 is TGTGCCAGGGCCCCACAGGCCCTATGGAAACTGTTTTTT. Protein sequence: CARAPQALWKLFF.

The rearrangement links TRBV9 to TRBJ2-7; 7 nucleotides align to TRBD2. This CDR3 region has 14 residues. Germline V lookup: CDR1 SGDLS, CDR2 YYNGEE. Germline trimming cut 4 bases from V and 6 bases from J; bases unmatched to any gene: 10. CDR3 amino acids: CASSSPGTKGEQYF. As DNA, the CDR3 is TGTGCCAGCAGCTCACCCGGGACTAAAGGCGAGCAGTACTTC.

V is TRBV30 and J is TRBJ1-2, with 8 bases matching TRBD1. V lost 1 base to trimming and J lost 7 bases; unmatched junction nucleotides: 5. This CDR3 has 13 amino acids. The germline V gene has CDR1 GTSNPN and CDR2 SVGIG (reference sequence). CDR3 sequence: CAWSGQGLGGYTF. For the CDR3, the DNA is TGTGCCTGGAGTGGACAGGGGTTGGGTGGCTACACCTTC.

The rearrangement uses TRBV5-1 and TRBJ2-7, with a tentative D call TRBD1 (6 bases). CDR1 is SGHRS, CDR2 YFSETQ, per germline. The CDR3 covers 12 residues. V gave up 3 bases and J gave up 4 bases, with 8 bases separating them. The CDR3 DNA reads TGCGCCAGCAGCTCACAGGGTTACGAGCAGTACTTC. Translated, it gives CASSSQGYEQYF.

The table lists this clone with a count of one. V gene TRBV7-3 combines with J gene TRBJ2-5; no definite D call. Per the germline V gene, CDR1 is SGHTA and CDR2 is FQGTGA. The CDR3 is 14 amino acids. The germline V and J ends were trimmed by 5 bases and 1 base, with 11 bases remaining between them. The CDR3 spells CASSPLGSQETQYF. DNA of the CDR3: TGTGCCAGCAGCCCCCTAGGAAGCCAAGAGACCCAGTACTTC.